This T cell receptor (beta chain) is drawn from a study of cytomegalovirus exposure and HLA in healthy donors. General study findings and limits: The study flagged some 170 TCR beta chains as cytomegalovirus-associated. In the 120 or so validation repertoires, approximately 94% of cluster scores exceeded 0, per a later analysis.

This clone was counted once. Antigen unknown. Clones were sequenced by immunoSEQ multiplex PCR, and TCRdb holds only the in-frame ones, with some missing. The repertoire has 150,000 to 250,000 clones, more than 65% of them found once; the top ten carry 10% to 15%. The receptor was derived from a woman aged 25 to 39 in good health and CMV-seropositive. The source material was PBMCs.

The CDR3 nucleotides are TGTGCCAGCAGCCATTACCGGGACAGGGGTACTGAAGCTTTCTTT. Residues: CASSHYRDRGTEAFF. J is TRBJ1-1 and V is TRBV11-2; TRBD1 matches at 10 bases. Unmatched junction bases numbered 8, after V lost 5 bases and J lost 5 bases. CDR1 SGHAT and CDR2 FQNNGV come from the germline V gene. The CDR3 has 15 amino acids.